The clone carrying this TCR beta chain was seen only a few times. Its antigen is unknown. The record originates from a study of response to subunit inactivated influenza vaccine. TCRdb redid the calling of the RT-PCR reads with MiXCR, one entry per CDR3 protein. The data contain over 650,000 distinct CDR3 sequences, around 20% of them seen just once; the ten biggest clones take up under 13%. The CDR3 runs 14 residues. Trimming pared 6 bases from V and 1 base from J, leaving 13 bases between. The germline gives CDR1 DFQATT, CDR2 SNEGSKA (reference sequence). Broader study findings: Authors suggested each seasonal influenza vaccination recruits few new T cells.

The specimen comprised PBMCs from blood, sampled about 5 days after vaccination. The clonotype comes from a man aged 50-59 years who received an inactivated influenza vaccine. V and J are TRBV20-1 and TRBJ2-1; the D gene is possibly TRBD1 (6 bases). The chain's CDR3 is CSAKLGGSYNEQFF. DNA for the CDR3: TGCAGTGCCAAACTAGGGGGTTCCTACAATGAGCAGTTCTTC.